This T cell receptor (beta chain) stems from a study of control samples from healthy donors and cancer patients. Trimming stripped 0 bases from V and 0 bases from J, with 11 bases between. The V gene's germline CDR1 is SGHNT and CDR2 YYREEE (reference sequence). The length of the CDR3 is 16 residues. The data were produced by immunoSEQ multiplex PCR, yet TCRdb's version contains in-frame clones alone and is incomplete. The sample includes roughly 170,000 clones, about nine tenths of them seen just once. Material: blood. The V and J genes are TRBV5-4 and TRBJ2-3; D may correspond to TRBD1 or TRBD2 (5 bases each). The sequence derives from a woman aged 40 to 50 in good health. CDR3 DNA sequence: TGTGCCAGCAGCTTGGGGGGGACCGCTAGCACAGATACGCAGTATTTT. Translated: CASSLGGTASTDTQYF.